The present entry profiles one T cell receptor beta chain with its context. This clonotype has at least ten counts. The specificity of this receptor is unknown. Base qualities are not at hand, and no much larger clone is one base apart. The record originates from a study of early T cells in non-severe SARS-CoV-2 infection (dated by TCRdb to the early 2020s). Some background on the complete study: Bulk RNA from unsorted whole blood was used for TCR sequencing, so alpha and beta chains could not be paired. What the work shows at the level of the full study, not this receptor alone: VDJdb matching was skewed toward anti-spike CD8 responses and likely underestimated virus-specific expansions by missing private and CD4 specificities.

This was a case-control study nested in a cohort of healthcare workers in London, UK, who had nasopharyngeal swab PCR tests and blood samples taken every week. Between 23 and 31 March 2020, the week of the UK lockdown, healthcare workers were enrolled and then followed up weekly for as long as 16 weeks. Library method: 5' RACE. Sequencing took place on a NextSeq 500. In the TCR library protocol, unique molecular identifiers were attached to individual cDNA molecules to correct for PCR bias and sequencing error. TCR alpha and beta chains were both sequenced, and the abundances of alpha and beta sequences in each sample were closely correlated with each other. In the paper's pipeline: Decombinator V4 was used to annotate TCR sequences for V gene, J gene and CDR3. Expanded TCRs were defined as changing significantly between any two time points under a Poisson model with p below 0.0001. TCR abundances were normalised to the total number of TCRs sequenced in each sample and reported as counts per million. TRAV1-2 paired with TRAJ12, TRAJ20 or TRAJ33 defined MAIT TCRs, while TRAV10 paired with TRAJ18 defined iNKT TCRs. VDJdb, accessed on 1 November 2021, was searched for TCRs annotated for CMV, EBV and SARS-CoV-2, and TCRs annotated for more than one antigen were excluded. TCRdb passed the public sequencing reads through fastp at Q25 and MiXCR, retaining productive beta sequences. Entries that share a CDR3 protein sequence are merged under the most common genes and DNA. None of the V and J calls come from the authors' own analysis; TCRdb made them. This sample comprises about 83,000 distinct CDR3 sequences, approximately 14% of them detected only once. In total, the top ten clones hold 1.2% to 1.5% of the sample.

Trimming costs V 5 bases and J 4 bases, and their ends lie 12 bases apart. The CDR3 holds 14 amino acids from the cysteine to the phenylalanine. Of all the DNA, just the CDR3 is kept, 42 bases in frame from base 1. CDR1 and CDR2 are read off the germline V gene as SGHVS and FQNEAQ. What was sequenced was whole blood. This chain joins TRBV7-8 to TRBJ1-5, with the identity of the D gene unclear. This TCR was sampled from an adult who was a healthcare worker with PCR-confirmed SARS-CoV-2 infection or an uninfected control (not recorded which). In nucleotide form, the sequence is TGTGCCAGCAGCCGGTACAGAGAGAATCAGCCCCAGCATTTT. Its protein product is CASSRYRENQPQHF.